This TCR beta chain derives from a study of cytomegalovirus exposure and HLA in healthy donors. Comments on this clone: Its ends do not fully match the called genes, so a read error is possible.

The CDR3 contains 15 residues. CDR1 SGHNT and CDR2 YENEEA come from the germline V gene. The PCR ran on 60 Vbeta and 13 Jbeta primers. Some clones are missing from TCRdb's copy, which holds only in-frame ones; the method was immunoSEQ multiplex PCR. This sample has approximately 180,000 clones, with about 80% found just once. The origin of this receptor is a man aged 40-50 years in good health and CMV-seropositive. Sequencing was carried out using PBMCs. This chain joins TRBV11-3 and TRBJ2-6, with D tentatively TRBD1 (7 bases). DNA for the CDR3: TGTGCCAGCGTTGGAGGGGGCGGTGGGGCCAACGGCCTGACTTTC. Its translation: CASVGGGGGANGLTF. Looking up the rest from reference TRBV11-3 and TRBJ2-6 gives the full variable domain: EAGVVQSPRYKIIEKKQPVAFWCNPISGHNTLYWYLQNLGQGPELLIRYENEEAVDDSQLPKDRFSAERLKGVDSTLKIQPAELGDSAVYLCASVGGGGGANGLTFGAGSRLTVL.